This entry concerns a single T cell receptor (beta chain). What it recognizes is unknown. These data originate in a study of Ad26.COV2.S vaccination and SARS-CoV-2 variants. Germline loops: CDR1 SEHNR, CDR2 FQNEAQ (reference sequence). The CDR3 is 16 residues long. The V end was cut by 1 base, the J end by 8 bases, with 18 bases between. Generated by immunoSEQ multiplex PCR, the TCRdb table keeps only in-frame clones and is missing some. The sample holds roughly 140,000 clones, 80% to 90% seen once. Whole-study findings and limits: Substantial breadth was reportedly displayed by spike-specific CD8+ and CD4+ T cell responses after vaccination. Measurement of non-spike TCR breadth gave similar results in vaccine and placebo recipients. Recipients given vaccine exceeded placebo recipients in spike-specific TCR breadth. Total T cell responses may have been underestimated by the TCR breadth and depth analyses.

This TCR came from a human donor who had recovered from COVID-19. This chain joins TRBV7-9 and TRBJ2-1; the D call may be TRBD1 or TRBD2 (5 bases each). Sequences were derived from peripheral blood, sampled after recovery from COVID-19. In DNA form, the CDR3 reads TGTGCCAGCAGCTTAGTCCTGGGGTGGGGGTCCGATGAGCAGTTCTTC. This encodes CASSLVLGWGSDEQFF.